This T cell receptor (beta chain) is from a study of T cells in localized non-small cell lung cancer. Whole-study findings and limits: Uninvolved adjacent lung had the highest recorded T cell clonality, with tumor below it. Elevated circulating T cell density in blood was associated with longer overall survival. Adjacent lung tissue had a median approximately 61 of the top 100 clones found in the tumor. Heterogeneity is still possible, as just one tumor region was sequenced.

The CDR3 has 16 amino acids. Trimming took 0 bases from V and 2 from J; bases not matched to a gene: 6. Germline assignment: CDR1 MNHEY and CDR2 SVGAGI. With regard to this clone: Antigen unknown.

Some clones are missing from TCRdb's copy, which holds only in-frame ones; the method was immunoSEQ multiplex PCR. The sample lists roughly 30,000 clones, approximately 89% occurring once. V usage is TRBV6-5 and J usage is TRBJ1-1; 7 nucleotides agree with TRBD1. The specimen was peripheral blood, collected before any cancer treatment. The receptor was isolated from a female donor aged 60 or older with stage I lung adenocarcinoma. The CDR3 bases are TGTGCCAGCAGTTACTCGACAGGGCCGGGAAACACTGAAGCTTTCTTT. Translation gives CASSYSTGPGNTEAFF.